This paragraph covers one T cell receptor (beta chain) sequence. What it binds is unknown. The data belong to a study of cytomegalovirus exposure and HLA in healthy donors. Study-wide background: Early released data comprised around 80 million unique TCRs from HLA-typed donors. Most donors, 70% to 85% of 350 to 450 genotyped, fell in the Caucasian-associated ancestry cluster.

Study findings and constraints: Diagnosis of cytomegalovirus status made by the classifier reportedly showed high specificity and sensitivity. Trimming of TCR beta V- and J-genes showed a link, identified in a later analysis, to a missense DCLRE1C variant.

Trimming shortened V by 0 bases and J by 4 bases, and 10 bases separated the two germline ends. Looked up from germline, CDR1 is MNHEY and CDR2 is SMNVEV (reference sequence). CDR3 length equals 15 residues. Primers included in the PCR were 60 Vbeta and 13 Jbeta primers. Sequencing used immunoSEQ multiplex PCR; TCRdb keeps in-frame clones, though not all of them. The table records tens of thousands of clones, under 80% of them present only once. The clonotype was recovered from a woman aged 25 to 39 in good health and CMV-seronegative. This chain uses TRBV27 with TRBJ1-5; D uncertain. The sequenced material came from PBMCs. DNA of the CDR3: TGTGCCAGCAGTTTATCCCGGGTTGGAAATCAGCCCCAGCATTTT. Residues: CASSLSRVGNQPQHF.